One and the same sample provided the 22 T cell receptor beta chains below, sequenced in a study of human T cells and chemical hapten exposure. Unfractionated whole blood was the source of the extracted total RNA. TCRdb re-derived calls from the 5' RACE reads in MiXCR, one entry per CDR3 protein. Among about 140,000 distinct CDR3 sequences listed, around 4% were seen once. These receptor sequences come from a female donor in good health.

This clonotype has ten or more counts. The chain couples TRBV28 to TRBJ1-4, with 9 bases lining up with TRBD1. V lost 5 bases, J lost 9 bases, and 10 bases stayed unmatched. Germline V gene lookup returns CDR1 MDHEN and CDR2 SYDVKM. The CDR3 has 15 amino acids. The CDR3 DNA reads TGTGCCAGCAGTGTACAGGGGGCGAGAGATAAAAAACTGTTTTTT. Translating gives CASSVQGARDKKLFF.

This clonotype was counted only a few times. V gene TRBV12-3 or TRBV12-4 combines with J gene TRBJ2-5; the match to TRBD1 covers 11 bases. The CDR3 totals 16 residues. Germline trimming cut 5 bases from V and 4 bases from J; bases unmatched to any gene: 9. DNA for the CDR3: TGTGCCAGCAGTACATACGGGACAGGGGGTATAGAGACCCAGTACTTC. The encoded protein is CASSTYGTGGIETQYF.

At least ten counts were recorded for this clonotype. The chain is built from TRBV5-4 and TRBJ1-6, with TRBD1 matching 7 bases. Germline lookup yields CDR1 SGHNT and CDR2 YYREEE (reference sequence). The CDR3 length is 16 residues. Germline trimming cut 4 bases from V and 7 bases from J; bases unmatched to any gene: 11. This CDR3 reads CASSPSPGQLNSPLHF. In nucleotides, the CDR3 is TGTGCCAGCAGCCCCAGCCCGGGACAGCTAAATTCACCCCTCCACTTT.

This clonotype showed up just a few times. CDR3 in DNA: TGTGCCACCAGTACCGAGGGGGGGGCTGAGCAGTTCTTC. This encodes CATSTEGGAEQFF. The rearrangement uses TRBV24-1 and TRBJ2-1; possibly TRBD2 for D (7 bases). V was shortened by 6 bases and J by 9 bases, with 14 bases between the two germline ends. Germline V gene lookup returns CDR1 KGHDR and CDR2 SFDVKD. The CDR3 consists of 13 residues.

The gene calls are TRBV28 and TRBJ2-7; possible D gene TRBD1, 5 bases. The V and J ends lost 8 bases and 2 bases respectively, with 16 bases between them. Looked up from germline, CDR1 is MDHEN and CDR2 is SYDVKM. The CDR3 has 14 residues. The CDR3, as DNA: TGTGCCAGCGAACCCCAGGGATGCGCCTACGAGCAGTACTTC. This encodes CASEPQGCAYEQYF.

This clonotype came up many times. The CDR3 loop reads CASSPRGRPSYNEQFF. DNA of the CDR3: TGTGCCAGCAGCCCACGTGGGCGCCCTTCCTACAATGAGCAGTTCTTC. The rearrangement uses TRBV7-3 and TRBJ2-1; no definite D call. The V end was cut by 5 bases, the J end by 1 base, with 15 bases between. This CDR3 region has 16 residues. Germline V gene lookup returns CDR1 SGHTA and CDR2 FQGTGA.

This clonotype was counted many times. The chain is built from TRBV11-2 and TRBJ2-3; 11 nucleotides match TRBD2. Losses at the gene ends were 3 bases for V and 2 bases for J; bases not matched to a gene: 4. Looked up from germline, CDR1 is SGHAT and CDR2 is FQNNGV. The CDR3 runs to 16 residues. CDR3 loop: CASSLGLAVPTDTQYF. The DNA of the CDR3 is TGTGCCAGCAGCTTGGGACTAGCGGTTCCCACAGATACGCAGTATTTT.

This clonotype was seen many times. The chain uses TRBV10-2 and TRBJ2-7, with D tentatively TRBD1 or TRBD2 (5 bases each). The V end was cut by 4 bases, the J end by 4 bases, with 11 bases between. In germline, CDR1 is WSHSY, CDR2 SAAADI. The CDR3 has 13 amino acids. CDR3 sequence (DNA): TGCGCCAGCAGTGGGGCAGGGAGATACGAGCAGTACTTC. This sequence encodes CASSGAGRYEQYF.

The genes are TRBV6-5 and TRBJ2-3, with 10 bases lining up with TRBD2. From germline, CDR1 is MNHEY and CDR2 SVGAGI. V lost 4 bases and J lost 7; bases outside the gene matches: 14. The CDR3 is 17 amino acids. This CDR3 reads CASSSTDLLAGRHTQYF. CDR3 DNA: TGTGCCAGCAGTTCCACTGATTTACTAGCGGGGCGCCATACGCAGTATTTT.

This clonotype was observed at least ten times. The chain carries TRBV27 and TRBJ2-1, with 8 bases that match TRBD1. The V and J ends lost 6 bases and 8 bases, in that order; junction bases with no gene match: 15. This CDR3 is built from 16 residues. Germline V lookup: CDR1 MNHEY, CDR2 SMNVEV (reference sequence). This chain's CDR3 is CASSSPPDRENYEQFF. CDR3 DNA sequence: TGTGCCAGCAGCTCCCCCCCGGACAGGGAGAACTATGAGCAGTTCTTC.

This chain uses TRBV20-1 with TRBJ1-2; D unclear. Per the germline V gene, CDR1 is DFQATT and CDR2 is SNEGSKA (reference sequence). V was cut by 4 bases and J by 5 bases, with 11 bases left in between. This CDR3 is 12 amino acids long. CDR3 in amino acids: CSAIEGGYGYTF. CDR3 nucleotides: TGCAGTGCTATCGAGGGAGGTTATGGCTACACCTTC.

There are a few counts of this clonotype. The V and J genes are TRBV29-1 and TRBJ1-2; D gene ambiguous. Trimming shortened V by 2 bases and J by 4 bases, and 14 bases separated the two germline ends. CDR3 length: 14 amino acids. Germline V gene data show CDR1 as SQVTM and CDR2 as ANQGSEA. This chain's CDR3 is CSVEIAGVGYGYTF. For the CDR3, the DNA is TGCAGCGTTGAAATTGCGGGAGTAGGCTATGGCTACACCTTC. The full variable domain, its missing parts supplied by reference TRBV29-1 and TRBJ1-2, is SAVISQKPSRDICQRGTSLTIQCQVDSQVTMMFWYRQQPGQSLTLIATANQGSEATYESGFVIDKFPISRPNLTFSTLTVSNMSPEDSSIYLCSVEIAGVGYGYTFGSGTRLTVV.

This clonotype was picked up many times. V gene TRBV2 combines with J gene TRBJ2-7, with D possibly being TRBD2 (5 bases). Germline V gene data show CDR1 as SNHLY and CDR2 as FYNNEI. V shed 0 bases and J shed 2 bases, with 11 bases lying between them. The CDR3 totals 15 residues. The CDR3 region is CASSEARRRTYEQYF. CDR3 coding DNA: TGTGCCAGCAGTGAAGCTCGTCGGAGGACCTACGAGCAGTACTTC.

There are a few counts of this clonotype. The chain couples TRBV20-1 to TRBJ2-5, with a tentative D call TRBD1 (5 bases). Germline assignment: CDR1 DFQATT and CDR2 SNEGSKA (reference sequence). The CDR3 consists of 14 residues. Trimming took 0 bases from V and 4 from J, leaving 12 bases between them. The CDR3 bases are TGCAGTGCTAGAGATTATGACAGAAGAGAGACCCAGTACTTC. Its protein product is CSARDYDRRETQYF.

This clonotype was picked up many times. The V and J genes are TRBV29-1 and TRBJ1-2; D uncertain. V gave up 2 bases and J gave up 4 bases, with 17 bases separating them. The CDR3 consists of 15 residues. The germline V gene has CDR1 SQVTM and CDR2 ANQGSEA. CDR3 DNA sequence: TGCAGCGTTGAAATCCCGACCGGAGGGAGCTATGGCTACACCTTC. Protein sequence: CSVEIPTGGSYGYTF.

The chain employs TRBV5-5 and TRBJ2-3; D gene unclear. Germline CDR1 is SGHKS and CDR2 is YYEKEE (reference sequence). The V end was cut by 2 bases, the J end by 0 bases, with 10 bases between. The CDR3 is 15 residues long. The CDR3 is CASSFLSSSTDTQYF. The CDR3 bases are TGTGCCAGCAGCTTTTTGAGTTCTAGCACAGATACGCAGTATTTT.

This clonotype was seen repeatedly, ten times or more. V and J are TRBV20-1 and TRBJ2-5; TRBD2 matches 9 bases. The trim removed 0 bases at V and 5 bases at J, leaving 10 bases unmatched. The CDR3 length is 16 residues. Germline values: CDR1 DFQATT, CDR2 SNEGSKA (reference sequence). The CDR3 loop is CSARDLGIAGVETQYF. CDR3 DNA sequence: TGCAGTGCTAGAGATCTGGGGATAGCGGGGGTTGAGACCCAGTACTTC.

Many counts were recorded for this clonotype. The CDR3 loop reads CASKLGQLSYNSPLHF. The CDR3 DNA follows: TGTGCCAGCAAACTGGGACAGCTCTCCTATAATTCACCCCTCCACTTT. V gene TRBV6-5 combines with J gene TRBJ1-6; TRBD1 matches 7 bases. This CDR3 comprises 16 residues. With 7 bases clipped from V and 0 bases from J, the junction kept 6 bases outside the gene matches. In germline, CDR1 is MNHEY, CDR2 SVGAGI.

This clonotype was detected many times. The J gene is TRBJ1-2, the V gene TRBV20-1, with 10 bases aligning to TRBD1. Trimming cost V 0 bases and J 8 bases; bases outside gene matches: 9. Germline V gene sequence: CDR1 DFQATT, CDR2 SNEGSKA (reference sequence). The CDR3 has 15 residues. The CDR3, as DNA: TGCAGTGCTAGAGACCCGACAGGGGGCGCGGCGGGCTACACCTTC. Translation: CSARDPTGGAAGYTF.

This clonotype has at least ten counts. The chain recombines TRBV7-3 with TRBJ2-3; 8 bases fit TRBD1. The germline CDR1 and CDR2 sequences are SGHTA and FQGTGA. The V gene end was trimmed by 4 bases and the J gene end by 6 bases; junction bases not matched to a gene: 9. CDR3 size: 15 residues. Here the CDR3 reads CASSSTGVLGDTQYF. For the CDR3, the DNA is TGTGCCAGCAGCTCGACAGGGGTGCTTGGGGATACGCAGTATTTT.

This clonotype has a count of ten or more. V usage is TRBV13 and J usage is TRBJ2-7; tentatively, D is TRBD2 (6 bases). This CDR3 is 14 amino acids long. The ends were cut back, 5 bases at V and 6 bases at J, with 17 bases in the middle. CDR1 is PRHDT and CDR2 is FYEKMQ in the germline V gene (reference sequence). DNA of the CDR3: TGTGCCAGCAGCCGGAGACAGCGGGCCCTCGAGCAGTACTTC. As protein: CASSRRQRALEQYF.

There are many counts of this clonotype. The chain combines TRBV28 with TRBJ1-5; 7 bases map to TRBD1. The trim removed 2 bases at V and 3 bases at J, leaving 7 bases unmatched. Germline V CDR1 and CDR2: MDHEN, SYDVKM. CDR3 length: 16 amino acids. CDR3 bases: TGTGCCAGCAGTTTACAAACAGGGGTCTACAATCAGCCCCAGCATTTT. Amino acids: CASSLQTGVYNQPQHF.